The T cell receptor (beta chain) described here comes from a study of T cells in Graves' hyperthyroidism and ophthalmopathy. Exclusion followed for patients with uncontrolled infection, other autoimmune disease, pregnancy or lactation. A sample of blood taken at first hyperthyroidism diagnosis preceded any ophthalmopathy symptoms. PBMCs were derived from around 10 ml fresh peripheral blood. Researchers amplified the TCR beta CDR3 regions from RNA transcripts. A set of HTBI primers served as the primers for a first-round RT-PCR of the TCR CDR3. TCRdb recomputed calls from the multiplex PCR reads with MiXCR, one row per CDR3 protein. The table has some 370,000 distinct CDR3 sequences, 15% to 20% seen once. Specimen: blood. This sequence originates from a woman in her 30s with Graves' hyperthyroidism that later progressed to Graves' ophthalmopathy.

The CDR3 region is CASSPGLVSYEQYF. CDR3 sequence (DNA): TGTGCCAGCAGCCCCGGACTAGTGTCCTACGAGCAGTACTTC. This chain joins TRBV7-9 and TRBJ2-7; 7 bases are shared with TRBD2. The CDR3 is 14 amino acids. Trimming removed 5 bases from V and 1 base from J; junction bases left unmatched: 5. Germline V gives CDR1 SEHNR, CDR2 FQNEAQ (reference sequence).